This TCR beta chain was found in a study of shared clonotypes between healthy human individuals. Study-wide findings and caveats: How much donors shared clonotypes was expected to be affected by sequencing depth. Limitation of the genetic and exposure-history diversity represented came from the few donors.

Assay execution proceeded at the deep level. Sequencing was performed with immunoSEQ multiplex PCR; in TCRdb, only in-frame clones are kept and a portion is missing. The sample holds roughly 500,000 clones, more than 65% seen once. This CDR3 has 14 residues. Germline values: CDR1 MNHEY, CDR2 SVGAGI. Losses at the gene ends were 6 bases for V and 3 bases for J; bases not matched to a gene: 3. In regard to this clone: Its specificity is not known.

Every contributor of samples was a Caucasian grown-up residing in Nashville, Tennessee. This receptor was obtained from a woman between 35 and 50 years old in good health. Some clones in this sample may be carry-over from other donors' samples. The sequenced sample consisted of PBMCs. The V call is TRBV6-5, the J call TRBJ2-5; 11 bases match TRBD1. The CDR3 loop reads CASRGTGGKETQYF. The CDR3 DNA is TGTGCCAGCAGAGGGACAGGGGGGAAAGAGACCCAGTACTTC.